The 28 T cell receptor beta chains presented below share a single source sample, sequenced in a study of T cell repertoires in aging, cancer and after chemotherapy. Amplification of TCR beta used genomic DNA extracted from peripheral blood. TRB rearrangements spanning V, D and J were amplified using mixed TRB-A/B primers. Using its own MiXCR run on the multiplex PCR reads, TCRdb lists one record per CDR3 protein. Here the sample spans more than 2,500 distinct CDR3 sequences, 20% to 25% being singletons. The sequenced sample consisted of blood. These receptors were collected from a human donor with a solid tumor.

By sample fraction, this clonotype is medium-sized (0.01 to 0.1%). The CDR3 region is CASSQGRNEQFF. CDR3 DNA: TGCGCCAGCAGCCAAGGGAGGAATGAGCAGTTCTTC. This chain uses TRBV4-3 with TRBJ2-1, with a weak D call TRBD2 (5 bases). This CDR3 contains 12 residues. Per germline, CDR1 LGHNA and CDR2 YSLEER. V lost 1 base, J lost 7 bases, and 5 bases lay in between.

This clonotype was observed at least ten times. The rearrangement joins TRBV6-4 to TRBJ1-5; weak D call: TRBD1 (5 bases). The CDR3 runs 12 residues. CDR1 MRHNA and CDR2 SNTAGT come from the germline V gene. Deletions cut 0 bases from V and 15 bases from J, with 12 bases between. The CDR3 nucleotides read TGTGCCAGCAGTGACTCGGTAAGGCAGGGGCATTTT. Translating it yields CASSDSVRQGHF.

This clonotype was seen a few times. The chain joins TRBV7-9 to TRBJ2-5; maybe TRBD2 (5 bases). Trimming left V 7 bases short and J 1 base short, with 16 bases between. The CDR3 totals 15 residues. Germline CDR1 and CDR2: SEHNR and FQNEAQ (reference sequence). The CDR3 DNA follows: TGTGCCAGCACCAATGGACGAGGACTCCAAGAGACCCAGTACTTC. Protein: CASTNGRGLQETQYF.

The V call is TRBV20-1, the J call TRBJ1-1; D might be TRBD1 (5 bases). Trimming cost V 6 bases and J 0 bases, with 14 bases left between them. This CDR3 is built from 14 residues. The germline CDR1 and CDR2 sequences are DFQATT and SNEGSKA (reference sequence). CDR3 region: CSAYESGLNTEAFF. CDR3 DNA: TGCAGTGCGTACGAGTCAGGGTTGAACACTGAAGCTTTCTTT.

This clonotype is medium-sized (0.01 to 0.1%) within its sample. The CDR3 region has the DNA TGTGCCAGCAGCTTCGACAGGGCCAGGGGCTACACCTTC. This translates into CASSFDRARGYTF. This rearrangement joins TRBV5-4 to TRBJ1-2; TRBD1 agrees at 7 bases. CDR3 length: 13 residues. The V gene's germline CDR1 is SGHNT and CDR2 YYREEE (reference sequence). V shed 2 bases and J 8 bases; nucleotides not matched to a gene: 6.

The chain employs TRBV5-1 and TRBJ1-1; D call uncertain. The V gene lost 7 bases and the J gene lost 4 bases, with 11 bases spanning the gap. The CDR3 covers 12 residues. Germline CDR1 reads SGHRS; CDR2 reads YFSETQ. The CDR3 here is CASGVEGTEAFF. CDR3 DNA sequence: TGCGCCAGCGGCGTCGAGGGCACTGAAGCTTTCTTT.

For this clonotype: The CDR3 end shows no conserved phenylalanine or tryptophan, and so a read error is likely. This chain links TRBV29-1 with TRBJ2-5; D gene unclear. This CDR3 contains 13 residues. Trimming removed 6 bases from V and 1 base from J, with 12 bases in between. Germline V gene lookup returns CDR1 SQVTM and CDR2 ANQGSEA. CDR3 amino acids: CSVGKMGQETQYL. DNA for the CDR3: TGCAGCGTGGGGAAGATGGGCCAAGAGACCCAGTACCTC.

This sequence joins TRBV6-5 and TRBJ1-5; possible D gene TRBD1, 5 bases. With 5 bases removed from V and 10 bases from J, the gap between germline ends came to 15 bases. This CDR3 comprises 13 residues. Germline V CDR1 and CDR2: MNHEY, SVGAGI. In nucleotides, the CDR3 is TGTGCCAGCAGTGAGGACACCGACGTTCCCCAGCATTTT. Translating gives CASSEDTDVPQHF.

This clonotype was picked up a small number of times. The J gene is TRBJ2-7, the V gene TRBV5-1; D is uncertain. This CDR3 contains 13 residues. V shed 3 bases and J shed 6 bases, with 13 bases lying between them. CDR1 and CDR2 (germline): SGHRS, YFSETQ. The CDR3 nucleotides read TGCGCCAGCAGCTCCCCACCGGCAGGCGAGCAGTACTTC. Protein product: CASSSPPAGEQYF.

This clonotype is labeled as medium-sized. The chain has TRBV5-4 and TRBJ1-1; 7 nucleotides agree with TRBD1. V lost 3 bases to trimming and J lost 1 base; unmatched junction nucleotides: 3. The CDR3 is 14 residues long. Germline lookup yields CDR1 SGHNT and CDR2 YYREEE (reference sequence). The CDR3 DNA reads TGTGCCAGCAGCTGGGGGGACAGGAACACTGAAGCTTTCTTT. Protein product: CASSWGDRNTEAFF. The full variable domain, rest sourced from reference TRBV5-4 and TRBJ1-1, is ETGVTQSPTHLIKTRGQQVTLRCSSQSGHNTVSWYQQALGQGPQFIFQYYREEENGRGNFPPRFSGLQFPNYSSELNVNALELDDSALYLCASSWGDRNTEAFFGQGTRLTVV.

J is TRBJ1-1 and V is TRBV20-1; D remains ambiguous. Germline V gene lookup returns CDR1 DFQATT and CDR2 SNEGSKA (reference sequence). Trimming pared 5 bases from V and 2 bases from J, leaving 12 bases between. The CDR3 is 13 amino acids. CDR3 nucleotide sequence: TGCAGTGCTCGGACGCAGGTTAACACTGAAGCTTTCTTT. It is translated as CSARTQVNTEAFF.

This clonotype counts as medium-sized. V and J are TRBV6-2 or TRBV6-3 and TRBJ2-5; D remains ambiguous. Germline V CDR1 and CDR2: MNHEY, SVGEGT. The V and J ends lost 4 bases and 7 bases respectively, with 10 bases between them. The CDR3 covers 12 residues. CDR3 residues: CASSSIRRTQYF. The CDR3 region has the DNA TGTGCCAGCAGTTCGATTCGTAGGACCCAGTACTTC.

This clonotype is classed as medium-sized. V is TRBV6-1 and J is TRBJ1-4, with a tentative D call TRBD1 (5 bases). The CDR3 has 17 residues. From germline, CDR1 is MNHNS and CDR2 SASEGT. V shed 5 bases and J shed 6 bases, with 22 bases lying between them. The CDR3 reads CASSPAGPGIGYEKLFF. In nucleotides, the CDR3 is TGTGCCAGCAGTCCAGCCGGCCCAGGGATAGGATATGAAAAACTGTTTTTT.

This clonotype has more than one count but fewer than ten. The chain recombines TRBV10-3 with TRBJ1-1; no definite D call. Germline CDR1 and CDR2: ENHRY and SYGVKD. This CDR3 is built from 15 residues. V was clipped by 0 bases and J by 1 base, with 9 bases between them. CDR3 protein: CAISESGFENTEAFF. The CDR3 coding sequence is TGTGCCATCAGTGAGTCCGGATTCGAGAACACTGAAGCTTTCTTT.

This clonotype is judged medium-sized. The chain couples TRBV19 to TRBJ1-2; D may be TRBD1 (6 bases). The V gene lost 9 bases and the J gene lost 7 bases, with 15 bases spanning the gap. The length of the CDR3 is 12 residues. The germline V gene has CDR1 LNHDA and CDR2 SQIVND (reference sequence). CDR3 in amino acids: CASQGSASGYTF. Here the CDR3 DNA reads TGTGCCAGCCAGGGGTCGGCGTCTGGCTACACCTTC. The complete variable domain, with remaining parts taken from reference TRBV19 and TRBJ1-2, reads DGGITQSPKYLFRKEGQNVTLSCEQNLNHDAMYWYRQDPGQGLRLIYYSQIVNDFQKGDIAEGYSVSREKKESFPLTVTSAQKNPTAFYLCASQGSASGYTFGSGTRLTVV.

This clonotype was observed a few times. The V and J genes are TRBV24-1 and TRBJ2-1, with D possibly TRBD2 on 6 matching bases. Between the trimmed V and J ends, which lost 5 bases and 0 bases, there was a span of 13 bases. Germline loops: CDR1 KGHDR, CDR2 SFDVKD. CDR3 size: 16 residues. The CDR3 nucleotides are TGTGCCACCAGTGCCGAGGCGGGGAGCTCCTACAATGAGCAGTTCTTC. The encoded protein is CATSAEAGSSYNEQFF.

The chain joins TRBV2 to TRBJ2-2; the match to TRBD1 covers 7 bases. The CDR3 spans 15 residues. The V gene's germline CDR1 is SNHLY and CDR2 FYNNEI. Trimming removed 4 bases from V and 1 base from J; junction bases left unmatched: 3. The CDR3 region is CASSATGVNTGELFF. The CDR3 nucleotides read TGTGCCAGCAGTGCCACAGGGGTGAACACCGGGGAGCTGTTTTTT. Filled out from reference TRBV2 and TRBJ2-2, the complete variable domain reads EPEVTQTPSHQVTQMGQEVILRCVPISNHLYFYWYRQILGQKVEFLVSFYNNEISEKSEIFDDQFSVERPDGSNFTLKIRSTKLEDSAMYFCASSATGVNTGELFFGEGSRLTVL.

This chain joins TRBV5-5 and TRBJ1-1; D remains ambiguous. V was clipped by 2 bases and J by 5 bases, with 13 bases between them. This CDR3 contains 14 residues. Germline lookup yields CDR1 SGHKS and CDR2 YYEKEE (reference sequence). The CDR3 reads CASSFGKVVTEAFF. The DNA of the CDR3 is TGTGCCAGCAGCTTCGGGAAGGTGGTGACTGAAGCTTTCTTT. The full variable domain, its missing parts supplied by reference TRBV5-5 and TRBJ1-1, is DAGVTQSPTHLIKTRGQQVTLRCSPISGHKSVSWYQQVLGQGPQFIFQYYEKEERGRGNFPDRFSARQFPNYSSELNVNALLLGDSALYLCASSFGKVVTEAFFGQGTRLTVV.

In this sample, this clonotype is medium-sized (0.01 to 0.1%). The V call is TRBV18, the J call TRBJ2-5, with 8 bases identical to TRBD1. Germline CDR1 KGHSH, CDR2 LQKENI. V trimming: 5 bases; J trimming: 2 bases; junction bases outside the gene matches: 10. The CDR3 length is 16 residues. CDR3 DNA sequence: TGTGCCAGCTCATCCTCAGGGGGCTCAGGACAAGAGACCCAGTACTTC. Translating it yields CASSSSGGSGQETQYF. The full variable domain, in which reference TRBV18 and TRBJ2-5 provide the parts outside the CDR3, is NAGVMQNPRHLVRRRGQEARLRCSPMKGHSHVYWYRQLPEEGLKFMVYLQKENIIDESGMPKERFSAEFPKEGPSILRIQQVVRGDSAAYFCASSSSGGSGQETQYFGPGTRLLVL.

By proportion, this clonotype is large. The chain has TRBV19 and TRBJ2-5; a possible D gene is TRBD1 (7 bases). This CDR3 is 15 amino acids long. Trimming cost V 5 bases and J 4 bases, with 17 bases left between them. The germline CDR1 and CDR2 sequences are LNHDA and SQIVND (reference sequence). Here the CDR3 reads CASSALQGRLETQYF. CDR3 coding DNA: TGTGCCAGTAGTGCCCTACAGGGGAGGCTAGAGACCCAGTACTTC.

By sample share, this clonotype is medium-sized. The V gene is TRBV4-2, the J gene TRBJ2-3; D remains ambiguous. The CDR3 length is 17 residues. Germline values: CDR1 LGHNA, CDR2 YNFKEQ. V was trimmed by 0 bases and J by 4 bases, leaving 17 bases between them. The CDR3 here is CASSQEWLQRAADTQYF. Here the CDR3 DNA reads TGTGCCAGCAGCCAAGAATGGCTACAGCGTGCGGCAGATACGCAGTATTTT.

This clonotype is medium-sized (0.01 to 0.1%) within its sample. The gene calls are TRBV7-2 and TRBJ1-6; possible D gene TRBD1, 5 bases. Germline V CDR1 and CDR2: SGHTA, FQGNSA. The V gene lost 3 bases and the J gene lost 4 bases, with 10 bases spanning the gap. The length of the CDR3 is 15 residues. The CDR3 bases are TGTGCCAGCAGCTTGGGACGGAATTATAATTCACCCCTCCACTTT. Translation gives CASSLGRNYNSPLHF.

Sample share makes this clonotype medium-sized. The genes are TRBV6-5 and TRBJ1-1, with no clear D. The length of the CDR3 is 11 residues. Germline lookup yields CDR1 MNHEY and CDR2 SVGAGI. Between the trimmed V and J ends, which lost 5 bases and 3 bases, there was a span of 4 bases. CDR3 in DNA: TGTGCCAGCAGTACTCACACTGAAGCTTTCTTT. Translating it yields CASSTHTEAFF.

The rearrangement uses TRBV20-1 and TRBJ2-2; 9 positions match TRBD1. The CDR3 covers 17 residues. V shed 5 bases and J 4 bases; nucleotides not matched to a gene: 14. CDR1 is DFQATT and CDR2 is SNEGSKA in the germline V gene (reference sequence). Written as DNA, the CDR3 is TGCAGTGCTCAGCCTCCCGCCGGACAGGGGAGCACCGGGGAGCTGTTTTTT. It specifies CSAQPPAGQGSTGELFF.

The genes are TRBV4-3 and TRBJ1-1; D possibly corresponds to TRBD1 (6 bases). This CDR3 is 14 amino acids long. CDR1 and CDR2 from the germline V gene are LGHNA and YSLEER. Trimming pared 6 bases from V and 2 bases from J, leaving 13 bases between. The CDR3 here is CASSTQGSNTEAFF. The CDR3 bases are TGCGCCAGCAGTACACAGGGTTCTAACACTGAAGCTTTCTTT.

By share, this clonotype ranks as medium-sized. The chain uses TRBV13 and TRBJ2-3; the D gene is possibly TRBD2 (5 bases). Germline V gives CDR1 PRHDT, CDR2 FYEKMQ (reference sequence). The CDR3 is 14 amino acids. Between the trimmed V and J ends, which lost 1 base and 4 bases, there was a span of 9 bases. In DNA form, the CDR3 reads TGTGCCAGCAGCTTAGCCCTCGGGGCAGATACGCAGTATTTT. Its translation is CASSLALGADTQYF.

This clonotype is medium-sized (0.01 to 0.1%). V and J are TRBV6-5 and TRBJ1-6; maybe TRBD1 (5 bases). Germline V CDR1 and CDR2: MNHEY, SVGAGI. The CDR3 covers 21 residues. V gave up 7 bases and J gave up 7 bases, with 35 bases separating them. The CDR3 DNA sequence: TGTGCCAGCACCCCCCTTCCGAAGCTGGACACCCGACTTTATTGGAATTCACCCCTCCACTTT. It specifies CASTPLPKLDTRLYWNSPLHF.

The V call is TRBV19, the J call TRBJ2-3; 11 nucleotides align to TRBD1. The CDR3 covers 19 residues. Trimming took 5 bases from V and 3 from J; bases not matched to a gene: 16. Germline CDR1 LNHDA, CDR2 SQIVND (reference sequence). The CDR3 here is CASSRDRTGGAWGTDTQYF. The CDR3 bases are TGTGCCAGTAGTCGCGACCGGACAGGGGGCGCGTGGGGTACAGATACGCAGTATTTT.